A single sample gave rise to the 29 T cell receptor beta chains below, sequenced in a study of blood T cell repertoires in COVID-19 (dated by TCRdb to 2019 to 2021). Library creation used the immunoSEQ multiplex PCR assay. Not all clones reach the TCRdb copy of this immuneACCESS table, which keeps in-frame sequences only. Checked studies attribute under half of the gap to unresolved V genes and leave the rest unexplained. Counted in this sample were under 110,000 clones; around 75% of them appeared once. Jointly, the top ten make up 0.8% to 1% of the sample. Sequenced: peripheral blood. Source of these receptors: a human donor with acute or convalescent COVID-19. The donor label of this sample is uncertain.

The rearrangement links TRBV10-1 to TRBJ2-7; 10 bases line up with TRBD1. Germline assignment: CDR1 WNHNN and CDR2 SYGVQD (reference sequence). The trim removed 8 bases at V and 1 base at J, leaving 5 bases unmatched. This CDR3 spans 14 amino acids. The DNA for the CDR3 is TGCGCCAGCCTTGGACAGGGGGAATCCTACGAGCAGTACGTC. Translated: CASLGQGESYEQYV.

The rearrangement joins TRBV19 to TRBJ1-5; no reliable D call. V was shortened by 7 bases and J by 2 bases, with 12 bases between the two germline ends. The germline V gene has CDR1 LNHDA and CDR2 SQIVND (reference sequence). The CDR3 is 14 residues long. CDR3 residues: CASTDRHGNQPQHF. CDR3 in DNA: TGTGCCAGTACCGACCGACATGGCAATCAGCCCCAGCATTTT.

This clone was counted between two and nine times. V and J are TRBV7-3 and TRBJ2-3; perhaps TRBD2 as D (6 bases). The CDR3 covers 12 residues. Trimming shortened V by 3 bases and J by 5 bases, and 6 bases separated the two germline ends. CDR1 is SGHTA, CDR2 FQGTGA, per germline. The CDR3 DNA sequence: TGTGCCAGCAGCTTCGGGGGAGATACGCAGTATTTT. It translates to CASSFGGDTQYF. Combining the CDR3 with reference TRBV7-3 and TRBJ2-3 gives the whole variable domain GAGVSQTPSNKVTEKGKYVELRCDPISGHTALYWYRQSLGQGPEFLIYFQGTGAADDSGLPNDRFFAVRPEGSVSTLKIQRTERGDSAVYLCASSFGGDTQYFGPGTRLTVL.

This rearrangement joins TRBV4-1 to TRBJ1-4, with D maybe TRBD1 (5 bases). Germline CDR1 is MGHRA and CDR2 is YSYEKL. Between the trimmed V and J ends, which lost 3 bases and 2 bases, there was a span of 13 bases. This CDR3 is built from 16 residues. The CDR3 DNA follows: TGCGCCAGCAGCCACGGGGCGGGGGGGACTAATGAAAAACTGTTTTTT. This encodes CASSHGAGGTNEKLFF.

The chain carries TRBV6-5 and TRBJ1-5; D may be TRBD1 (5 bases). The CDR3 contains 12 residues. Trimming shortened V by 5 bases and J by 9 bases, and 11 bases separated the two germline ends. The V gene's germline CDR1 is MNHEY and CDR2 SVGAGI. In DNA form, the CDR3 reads TGTGCCAGCAGTACGGGGGGTCGGCCCCAGCATTTT. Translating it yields CASSTGGRPQHF.

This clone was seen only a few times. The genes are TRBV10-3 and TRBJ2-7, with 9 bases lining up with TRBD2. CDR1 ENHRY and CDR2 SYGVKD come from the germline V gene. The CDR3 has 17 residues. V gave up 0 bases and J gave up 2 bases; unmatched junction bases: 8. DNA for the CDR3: TGTGCCATCAGTGAGTCGGCTAGCGGGGCGGGAACCTACGAGCAGTACTTC. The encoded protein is CAISESASGAGTYEQYF.

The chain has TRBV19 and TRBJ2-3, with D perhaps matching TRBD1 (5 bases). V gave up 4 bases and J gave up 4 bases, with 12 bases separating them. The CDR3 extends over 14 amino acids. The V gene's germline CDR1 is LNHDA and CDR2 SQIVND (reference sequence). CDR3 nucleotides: TGTGCCAGTAGTACCTCAGGGATGGCAGATACGCAGTATTTT. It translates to CASSTSGMADTQYF.

CDR3 bases: TGTGCCAGCAGTTACTCGAGAGGGAGGACTGAAGCTTTCTTT. It specifies CASSYSRGRTEAFF. This chain joins TRBV6-2 or TRBV6-3 and TRBJ1-1; D remains unclear. The CDR3 totals 14 residues. The V end was cut by 0 bases, the J end by 5 bases, with 10 bases between. CDR1 and CDR2 (germline): MNHEY, SVGEGT.

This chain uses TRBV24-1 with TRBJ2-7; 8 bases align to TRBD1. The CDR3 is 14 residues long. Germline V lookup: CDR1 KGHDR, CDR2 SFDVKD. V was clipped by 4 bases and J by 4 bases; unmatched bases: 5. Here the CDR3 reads CATSDPRQGYEQYF. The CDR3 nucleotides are TGTGCCACCAGTGACCCTAGACAGGGGTACGAGCAGTACTTC.

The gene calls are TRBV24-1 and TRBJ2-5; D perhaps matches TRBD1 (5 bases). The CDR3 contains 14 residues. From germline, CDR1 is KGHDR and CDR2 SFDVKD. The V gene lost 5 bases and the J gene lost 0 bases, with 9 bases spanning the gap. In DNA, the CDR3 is TGTGCCACCAGTGGGCCACAGGACCAAGAGACCCAGTACTTC. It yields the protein CATSGPQDQETQYF.

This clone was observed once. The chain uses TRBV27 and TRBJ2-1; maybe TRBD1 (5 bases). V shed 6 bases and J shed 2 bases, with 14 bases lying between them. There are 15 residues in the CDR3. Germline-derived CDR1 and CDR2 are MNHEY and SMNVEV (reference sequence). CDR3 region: CASSIDSGAYNEQFF. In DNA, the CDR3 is TGTGCCAGCAGCATCGACAGTGGAGCCTACAATGAGCAGTTCTTC.

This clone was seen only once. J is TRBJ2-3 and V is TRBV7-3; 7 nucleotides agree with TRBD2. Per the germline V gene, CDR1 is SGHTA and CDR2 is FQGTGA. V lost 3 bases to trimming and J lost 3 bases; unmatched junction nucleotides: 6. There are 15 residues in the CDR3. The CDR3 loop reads CASSFRAGRTDTQYF. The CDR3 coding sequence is TGTGCCAGCAGCTTCCGAGCGGGGAGGACAGATACGCAGTATTTT.

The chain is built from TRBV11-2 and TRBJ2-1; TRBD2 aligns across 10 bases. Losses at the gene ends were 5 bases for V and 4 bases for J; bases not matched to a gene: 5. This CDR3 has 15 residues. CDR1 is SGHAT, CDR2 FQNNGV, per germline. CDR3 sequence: CASSRGLAEYNEQFF. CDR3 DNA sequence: TGTGCCAGCAGCCGAGGACTAGCGGAATACAATGAGCAGTTCTTC.

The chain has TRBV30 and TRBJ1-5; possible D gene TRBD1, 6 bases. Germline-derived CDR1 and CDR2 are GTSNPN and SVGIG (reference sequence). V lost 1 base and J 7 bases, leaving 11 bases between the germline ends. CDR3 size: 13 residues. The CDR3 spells CAWSALQGQPQHF. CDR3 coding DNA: TGTGCCTGGAGTGCCCTACAGGGACAGCCCCAGCATTTT.

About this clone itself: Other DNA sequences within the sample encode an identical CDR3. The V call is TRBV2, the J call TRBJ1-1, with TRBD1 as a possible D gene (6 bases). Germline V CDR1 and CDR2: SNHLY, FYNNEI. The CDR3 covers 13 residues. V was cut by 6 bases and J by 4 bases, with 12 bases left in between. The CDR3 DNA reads TGTGCCAGCAGAGTACAGGGTCGCACTGAAGCTTTCTTT. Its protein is CASRVQGRTEAFF.

The CDR3 coding sequence is TGCGCCAGCAGCTTGGGACAGGATAACTATGGCTACACCTTC. This gives the protein CASSLGQDNYGYTF. This chain joins TRBV5-1 and TRBJ1-2; weak D call: TRBD1 (6 bases). V was cut by 0 bases and J by 1 base, with 7 bases left in between. CDR1 and CDR2 from the germline V gene are SGHRS and YFSETQ. This CDR3 spans 14 amino acids.

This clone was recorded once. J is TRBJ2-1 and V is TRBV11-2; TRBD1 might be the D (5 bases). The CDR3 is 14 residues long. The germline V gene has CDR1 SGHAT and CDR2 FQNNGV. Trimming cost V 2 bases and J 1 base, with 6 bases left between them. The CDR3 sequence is CASSLRGSYNEQFF. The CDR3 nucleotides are TGTGCCAGCAGCTTAAGGGGTTCCTACAATGAGCAGTTCTTC.

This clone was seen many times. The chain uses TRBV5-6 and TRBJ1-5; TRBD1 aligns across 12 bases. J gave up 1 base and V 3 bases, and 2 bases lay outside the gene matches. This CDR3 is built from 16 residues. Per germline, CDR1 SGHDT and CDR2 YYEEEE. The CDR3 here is CASSWGQGASNQPQHF. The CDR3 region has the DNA TGTGCCAGCAGCTGGGGACAGGGGGCAAGCAATCAGCCCCAGCATTTT.

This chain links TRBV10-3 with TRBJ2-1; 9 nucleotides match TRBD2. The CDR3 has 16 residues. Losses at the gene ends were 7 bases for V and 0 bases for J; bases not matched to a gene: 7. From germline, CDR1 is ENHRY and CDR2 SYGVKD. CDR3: CAINGGGASSYNEQFF. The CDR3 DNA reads TGTGCCATCAACGGCGGGGGGGCCAGCTCCTACAATGAGCAGTTCTTC.

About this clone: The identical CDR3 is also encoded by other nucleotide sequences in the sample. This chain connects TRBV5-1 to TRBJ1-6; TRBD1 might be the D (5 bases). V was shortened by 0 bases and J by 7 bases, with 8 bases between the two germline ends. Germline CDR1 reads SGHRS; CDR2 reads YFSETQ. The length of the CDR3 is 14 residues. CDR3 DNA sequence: TGCGCCAGCAGCTTGGGGCAGGGAAATTCACCCCTCCACTTT. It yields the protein CASSLGQGNSPLHF.

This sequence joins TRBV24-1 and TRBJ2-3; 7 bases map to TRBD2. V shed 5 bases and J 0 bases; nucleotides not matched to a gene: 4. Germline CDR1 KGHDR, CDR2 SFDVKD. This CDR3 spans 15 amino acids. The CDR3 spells CATSGRRGSTDTQYF. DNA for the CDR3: TGTGCCACCAGTGGTAGGCGGGGGAGCACAGATACGCAGTATTTT.

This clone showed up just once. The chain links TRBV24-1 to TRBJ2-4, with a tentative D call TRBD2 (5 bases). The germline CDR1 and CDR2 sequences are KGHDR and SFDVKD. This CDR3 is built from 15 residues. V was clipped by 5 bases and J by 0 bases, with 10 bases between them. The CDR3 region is CATSVRGKAKNIQYF. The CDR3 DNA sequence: TGTGCCACCAGTGTAAGAGGGAAAGCCAAAAACATTCAGTACTTC.

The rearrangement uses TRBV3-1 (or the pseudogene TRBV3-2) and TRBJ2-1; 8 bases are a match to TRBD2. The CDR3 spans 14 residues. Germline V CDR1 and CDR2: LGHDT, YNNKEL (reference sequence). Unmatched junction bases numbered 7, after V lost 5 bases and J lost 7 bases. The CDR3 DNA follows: TGTGCCAGCAGCTTGGCGGGGGGCTCAAATGAGCAGTTCTTC. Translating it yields CASSLAGGSNEQFF.

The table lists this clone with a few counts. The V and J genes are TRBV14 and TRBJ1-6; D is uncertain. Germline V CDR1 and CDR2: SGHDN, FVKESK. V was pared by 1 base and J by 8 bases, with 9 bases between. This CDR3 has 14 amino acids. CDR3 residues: CASSQGREYSPLHF. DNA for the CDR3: TGTGCCAGCAGCCAAGGGAGGGAGTATTCACCCCTCCACTTT.

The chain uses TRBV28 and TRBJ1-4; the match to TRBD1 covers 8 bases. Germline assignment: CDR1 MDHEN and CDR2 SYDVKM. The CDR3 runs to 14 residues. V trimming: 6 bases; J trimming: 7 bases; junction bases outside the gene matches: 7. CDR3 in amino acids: CASRTGQGAEKLFF. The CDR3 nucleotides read TGTGCCAGCAGGACCGGACAGGGCGCTGAAAAACTGTTTTTT.

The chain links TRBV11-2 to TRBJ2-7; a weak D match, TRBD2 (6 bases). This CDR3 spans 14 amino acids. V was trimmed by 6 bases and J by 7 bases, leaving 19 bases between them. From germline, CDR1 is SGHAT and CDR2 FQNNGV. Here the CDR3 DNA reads TGTGCCAGCAGTAGACTAGGCCGCCGTGGAGAGCAGTACTTC. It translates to CASSRLGRRGEQYF.

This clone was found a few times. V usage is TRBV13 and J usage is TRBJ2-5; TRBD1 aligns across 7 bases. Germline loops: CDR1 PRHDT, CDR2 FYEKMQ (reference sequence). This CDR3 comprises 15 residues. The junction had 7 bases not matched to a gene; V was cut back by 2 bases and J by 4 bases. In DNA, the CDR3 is TGTGCCAGCAGCTTAACAACAGGGGATCGAGAGACCCAGTACTTC. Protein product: CASSLTTGDRETQYF.

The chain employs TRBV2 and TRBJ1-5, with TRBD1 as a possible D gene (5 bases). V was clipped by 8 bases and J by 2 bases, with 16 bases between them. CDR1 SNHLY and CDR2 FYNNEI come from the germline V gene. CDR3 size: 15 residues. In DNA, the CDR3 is TGTGCCAGCGACTTCGGGGGTAATGGCAATCAGCCCCAGCATTTT. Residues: CASDFGGNGNQPQHF.

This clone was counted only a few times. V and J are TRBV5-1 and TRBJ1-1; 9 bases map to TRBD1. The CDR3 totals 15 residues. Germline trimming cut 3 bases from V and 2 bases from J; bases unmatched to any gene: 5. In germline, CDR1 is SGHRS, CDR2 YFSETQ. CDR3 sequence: CASSSLTGGNTEAFF. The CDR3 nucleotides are TGCGCCAGCAGCTCCCTGACAGGGGGAAACACTGAAGCTTTCTTT.